This T cell receptor (beta chain) was captured by sequencing in a study of cytomegalovirus exposure and HLA in healthy donors. Findings of the study overall: Across donors, most TCRs were seen rarely, yet some public ones were widespread. Cytomegalovirus-associated status was assigned to fewer than 200 TCR beta chains. Subsequent analysis showed first-cohort TCR clusters tending to co-occur in over a hundred validation repertoires.

Produced via immunoSEQ multiplex PCR; TCRdb's table is partial and in-frame only. The sample has approximately 160,000 clones; under 90% are singletons. This CDR3 has 11 amino acids. CDR1 and CDR2 (germline): DFQATT, SNEGSKA (reference sequence). V shed 8 bases, J shed 3 bases, and the junction held 3 bases outside the gene matches. This clone showed up just once. Its antigen is not known. Donors were drawn from the approximately 110-subject validation cohort, separate from the approximately 620-subject first cohort. This rearrangement joins TRBV20-1 to TRBJ2-7; 8 bases are a match to TRBD1. The receptor comes from a young woman in good health and CMV-seropositive. Sequences were obtained from PBMCs. The CDR3 DNA follows: TGCAGTACTACAGGGGGCTACGAGCAGTACTTC. Translated: CSTTGGYEQYF.